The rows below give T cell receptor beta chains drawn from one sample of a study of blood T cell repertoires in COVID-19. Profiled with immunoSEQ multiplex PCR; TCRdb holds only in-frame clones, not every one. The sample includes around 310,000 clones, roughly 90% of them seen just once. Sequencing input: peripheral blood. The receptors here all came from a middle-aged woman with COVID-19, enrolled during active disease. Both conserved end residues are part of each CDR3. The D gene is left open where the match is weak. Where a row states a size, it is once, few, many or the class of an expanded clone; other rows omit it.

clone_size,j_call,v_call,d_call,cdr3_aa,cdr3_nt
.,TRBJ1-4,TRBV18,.,CASSPVGGDATNEKLFF,TGTGCCAGCTCACCGGTGGGGGGAGACGCAACTAATGAAAAACTGTTTTTT
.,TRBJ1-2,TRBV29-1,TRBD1,CSVEDPGQGRYGYTF,TGCAGCGTTGAAGACCCGGGACAGGGTCGGTATGGCTACACCTTC
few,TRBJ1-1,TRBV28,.,CASSLTRDMNTEAFF,TGTGCCAGCAGTTTAACCAGAGACATGAACACTGAAGCTTTCTTT
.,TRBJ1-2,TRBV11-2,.,CASSLDLRMGADGYTF,TGTGCCAGCAGCTTAGATCTAAGGATGGGGGCAGATGGCTACACCTTC
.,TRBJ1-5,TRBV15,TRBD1,CATSSSARTGRNQPQHF,TGTGCCACCAGCTCCTCTGCCCGGACAGGCCGCAATCAGCCCCAGCATTTT
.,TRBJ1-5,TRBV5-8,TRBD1,CASSLGVGTGDQPQHF,TGTGCCAGCAGCTTAGGGGTCGGGACAGGGGATCAGCCCCAGCATTTT
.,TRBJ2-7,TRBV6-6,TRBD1,CASTFSHTGGPSEQYF,TGTGCCAGCACCTTTTCACATACAGGGGGCCCCTCCGAGCAGTACTTC
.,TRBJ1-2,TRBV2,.,CASSVSPGPSYGYTF,TGTGCCAGCAGTGTGTCGCCAGGGCCAAGCTATGGCTACACCTTC
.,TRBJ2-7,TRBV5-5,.,CASSLASDFTYEQYF,TGTGCCAGCAGCTTGGCCTCGGACTTCACGTACGAGCAGTACTTC
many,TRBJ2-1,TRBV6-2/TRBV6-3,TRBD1,CASSWDSSYNEQFF,TGTGCCAGCAGTTGGGACAGCTCCTACAATGAGCAGTTCTTC
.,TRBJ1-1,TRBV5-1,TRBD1,CASSSRSQGQGLWNTEAFF,TGCGCCAGCAGCTCTCGGAGTCAGGGACAGGGGCTGTGGAACACTGAAGCTTTCTTT
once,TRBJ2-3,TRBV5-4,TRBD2,CASNLGGYSTDTQYF,TGTGCCAGCAATCTCGGGGGGTATTCAACAGATACGCAGTATTTT
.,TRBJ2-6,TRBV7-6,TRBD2,CASSSLAGGLSGANVLTF,TGTGCCAGCAGCTCTTTAGCGGGAGGGCTCTCTGGGGCCAACGTCCTGACTTTC
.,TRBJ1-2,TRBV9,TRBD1,CASSVTGNYGYTF,TGTGCCAGCAGCGTGACAGGGAACTATGGCTACACCTTC
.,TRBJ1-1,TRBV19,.,CASSIARHTEAFF,TGTGCCAGTAGTATAGCCAGGCACACTGAAGCTTTCTTT
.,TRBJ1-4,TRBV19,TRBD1,CASSPTGEANEKLFF,TGTGCCAGTAGTCCGACAGGGGAGGCTAATGAAAAACTGTTTTTT
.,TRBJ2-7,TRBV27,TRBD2,CASSLMEAGGPHEQYF,TGTGCCAGCAGTTTAATGGAGGCGGGAGGGCCCCACGAGCAGTACTTC
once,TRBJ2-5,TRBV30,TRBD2,CAWSLLAGAPQYF,TGTGCCTGGAGTTTGCTAGCGGGAGCGCCCCAGTACTTC
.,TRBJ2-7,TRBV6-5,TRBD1,CASRRSRTGAVEQYF,TGTGCCAGCAGAAGGTCCAGGACAGGGGCGGTCGAGCAGTACTTC
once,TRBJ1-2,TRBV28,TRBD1,CATGPDRGPSGYTF,TGTGCCACCGGCCCGGACAGGGGGCCTTCAGGCTACACCTTC
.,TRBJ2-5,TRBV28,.,CASSRDNQETQYF,TGTGCCAGCAGTCGGGACAACCAAGAGACCCAGTACTTC
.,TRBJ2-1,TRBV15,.,CATSRDVADEGEQFF,TGTGCCACCAGCAGAGATGTGGCAGATGAGGGTGAGCAGTTCTTC
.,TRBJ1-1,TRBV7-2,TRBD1,CASSSPRGQGPTEAFF,TGTGCCAGCAGCTCACCCCGGGGACAGGGGCCCACTGAAGCTTTCTTT
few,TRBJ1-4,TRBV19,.,CASSTHVVFGNEKLFF,TGTGCCAGTAGTACCCACGTGGTTTTCGGTAATGAAAAACTGTTTTTT
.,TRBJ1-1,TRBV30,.,CARVAGTEAFF,TGTGCCAGAGTCGCGGGGACTGAAGCTTTCTTT
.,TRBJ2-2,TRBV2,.,CASSWTIDRGELFF,TGTGCCAGCAGTTGGACTATAGACCGCGGGGAGCTGTTTTTT
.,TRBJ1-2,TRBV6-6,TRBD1,CASRDRGLYGYTF,TGTGCCAGCAGAGACAGGGGTCTATATGGCTACACCTTC
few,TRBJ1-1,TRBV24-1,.,CATSAAGDNTEAFF,TGTGCCACCAGCGCGGCAGGGGACAACACTGAAGCTTTCTTT
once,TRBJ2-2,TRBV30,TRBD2,CAWSGGLAGVNTGELFF,TGTGCCTGGAGTGGAGGACTAGCGGGAGTTAACACCGGGGAGCTGTTTTTT
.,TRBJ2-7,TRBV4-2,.,CASSQDSYEQYF,TGTGCCAGCAGCCAAGACAGCTACGAGCAGTACTTC
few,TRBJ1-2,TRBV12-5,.,CASGLDSWGSGDGYTF,TGTGCTAGTGGTTTGGACTCATGGGGCTCGGGGGATGGCTACACCTTC
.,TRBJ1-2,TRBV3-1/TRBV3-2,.,CASSLEGQLFYGYTF,TGTGCCAGCAGCCTGGAAGGACAGCTATTCTATGGCTACACCTTC
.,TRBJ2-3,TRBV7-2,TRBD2,CASSPTGLAGHSTDTQYF,TGTGCCAGCAGCCCTACAGGACTAGCGGGGCATAGCACAGATACGCAGTATTTT
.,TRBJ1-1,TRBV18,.,CASSPYQGLQTEAFF,TGTGCCAGCTCACCATATCAGGGGCTACAGACTGAAGCTTTCTTT
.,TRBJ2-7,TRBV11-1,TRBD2,CASSFRAGPSYEQYF,TGTGCCAGCAGCTTTAGAGCGGGACCCTCCTACGAGCAGTACTTC
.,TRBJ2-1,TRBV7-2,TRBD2,CASSPSGGLNNEQFF,TGTGCCAGCAGCCCTAGCGGGGGTCTTAACAATGAGCAGTTCTTC
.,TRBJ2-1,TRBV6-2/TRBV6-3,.,CASSYPSLATGYNEQFF,TGTGCCAGCAGTTACCCTAGTCTAGCGACTGGGTACAATGAGCAGTTCTTC
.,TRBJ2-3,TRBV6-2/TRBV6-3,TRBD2,CASSYGMTSGGGTDTQYF,TGTGCCAGCAGTTACGGCATGACTAGCGGGGGGGGCACAGATACGCAGTATTTT
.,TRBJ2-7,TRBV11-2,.,CASSLVGTVNEQYF,TGTGCCAGCAGCTTAGTGGGTACAGTGAACGAGCAGTACTTC
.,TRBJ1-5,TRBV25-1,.,CASSRGPGQPQHF,TGTGCCAGCAGTCGAGGGCCAGGTCAGCCCCAGCATTTT
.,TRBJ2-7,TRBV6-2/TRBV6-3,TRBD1,CASSTYRGSSYEQYF,TGTGCCAGCAGTACCTACAGGGGTAGCTCCTACGAGCAGTACTTC
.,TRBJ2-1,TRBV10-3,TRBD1,CATGGQGANEQFF,TGTGCCACCGGGGGACAGGGGGCGAATGAGCAGTTCTTC